Following are 16 T cell receptor beta chains from one sample sequenced in a study of PD-L1 blockade in urothelial cancer. Sequencing was performed with immunoSEQ multiplex PCR; in TCRdb, only in-frame clones are kept and a portion is missing. The sample records about 30,000 clones, 75% to 90% being singletons. The sequences come from PBMCs, collected around atezolizumab (anti-PD-L1) treatment. These receptors were taken from a man aged 45 to 65 with urothelial cancer.

The chain couples TRBV6-1 to TRBJ1-1, with D possibly matching TRBD1 (6 bases). V shed 6 bases and J shed 5 bases, with 7 bases lying between them. The CDR3 extends over 11 amino acids. Germline CDR1 and CDR2: MNHNS and SASEGT. This CDR3 is CASRRGTEAFF. Here the CDR3 DNA reads TGTGCCAGCAGAAGGGGGACTGAAGCTTTCTTT.

V usage is TRBV5-1 and J usage is TRBJ1-1; D may be TRBD1 (6 bases). The germline gives CDR1 SGHRS, CDR2 YFSETQ. V was shortened by 3 bases and J by 1 base, with 16 bases between the two germline ends. The CDR3 is made up of 16 amino acids. In DNA form, the CDR3 reads TGCGCCAGCAGCTCCTCGGGCCCCAGGGGGAACACTGAAGCTTTCTTT. This gives the protein CASSSSGPRGNTEAFF.

CDR3 in DNA: TGTGCCAGCAGTTCTTACGGTCGCATGAACACTGAAGCTTTCTTT. This translates into CASSSYGRMNTEAFF. This chain connects TRBV28 to TRBJ1-1; D unclear. Trimming removed 4 bases from V and 0 bases from J, with 12 bases in between. Germline V gives CDR1 MDHEN, CDR2 SYDVKM. The CDR3 extends over 15 amino acids.

The gene calls are TRBV10-2 and TRBJ1-5, with 8 bases fitting TRBD1. V dropped 0 bases and J dropped 6; count of bases not matched to a gene: 1. CDR1 and CDR2 (germline): WSHSY, SAAADI. CDR3 length equals 14 residues. Here the CDR3 DNA reads TGCGCCAGCAGTGAGTCGACAGGGGTTCAGCCCCAGCATTTT. Translation: CASSESTGVQPQHF.

The chain joins TRBV6-1 to TRBJ1-2; D possibly corresponds to TRBD1 (5 bases). CDR3 length: 14 amino acids. Trimming cost V 6 bases and J 4 bases, with 15 bases left between them. The germline V gene has CDR1 MNHNS and CDR2 SASEGT. The CDR3 sequence: CASRPRDSPYGYTF. CDR3 bases: TGTGCCAGCAGACCCAGGGACTCTCCCTATGGCTACACCTTC.

This chain connects TRBV2 to TRBJ1-2; D is possibly TRBD1 (6 bases). Germline loops: CDR1 SNHLY, CDR2 FYNNEI. This CDR3 region has 14 residues. Trimming shortened V by 0 bases and J by 7 bases, and 12 bases separated the two germline ends. The CDR3 nucleotides are TGTGCCAGCAGTGAAGCTCCAGGGGCGCTTGGCTACACCTTC. Translating it yields CASSEAPGALGYTF.

The rearrangement links TRBV5-4 to TRBJ2-3; TRBD1 matches 7 bases. Per germline, CDR1 SGHNT and CDR2 YYREEE (reference sequence). Trimming cost V 6 bases and J 0 bases; bases outside gene matches: 10. This CDR3 has 16 residues. The CDR3 DNA reads as TGTGCCAGCATCGCATGGACAGGCGTTAGCACAGATACGCAGTATTTT. This sequence encodes CASIAWTGVSTDTQYF.

The rearrangement links TRBV28 to TRBJ1-5; 9 positions match TRBD1. The CDR3 has 15 residues. The germline gives CDR1 MDHEN, CDR2 SYDVKM. V lost 4 bases, J lost 6 bases, and 7 bases stayed unmatched. CDR3 loop: CASSSGQGMVQPQHF. The CDR3 DNA is TGTGCCAGCAGTTCGGGACAGGGAATGGTTCAGCCCCAGCATTTT.

The rearrangement uses TRBV6-1 and TRBJ2-5; tentative D call: TRBD2 (5 bases). V lost 7 bases to trimming and J lost 2 bases, with 17 bases between them. Germline values: CDR1 MNHNS, CDR2 SASEGT. The CDR3 covers 15 residues. CDR3 protein: CASIGSLTSQETQYF. The DNA for the CDR3 is TGTGCCAGCATTGGGAGCCTAACCTCGCAAGAGACCCAGTACTTC.

The V gene is TRBV30, the J gene TRBJ2-7, with D possibly matching TRBD2 (7 bases). The CDR3 is made up of 15 amino acids. V gave up 0 bases and J gave up 1 base, with 13 bases separating them. The V gene's germline CDR1 is GTSNPN and CDR2 SVGIG (reference sequence). The CDR3 protein is CAWSVNGGPSYEQYF. The CDR3 region has the DNA TGTGCCTGGAGTGTAAACGGGGGGCCGTCCTACGAGCAGTACTTC.

This clone showed up just a few times. This chain connects TRBV6-6 to TRBJ2-1; D perhaps matches TRBD2 (6 bases). This CDR3 has 13 amino acids. The germline CDR1 and CDR2 sequences are MNHNY and SVGAGI (reference sequence). The ends were cut back, 8 bases at V and 6 bases at J, with 14 bases in the middle. The CDR3: CASRPSETNEQFF. In DNA form, the CDR3 reads TGTGCCAGCCGTCCTAGCGAGACCAATGAGCAGTTCTTC.

With regard to this clone: At one end the junction does not follow the germline gene, possibly because of a read error. The V call is TRBV7-7, the J call TRBJ2-5, with 10 bases lining up with TRBD1. Germline V gene sequence: CDR1 SSHAT, CDR2 FNYEAQ (reference sequence). This CDR3 comprises 14 residues. CDR3 sequence reads: CASSRQGAGETQYF. In DNA form, the CDR3 reads TGTGCTAGCAGCCGACAGGGGGCAGGGGAGACCCAGTACTTC.

The chain joins TRBV21-1 to TRBJ2-7; the DNA was not used to check the table's D call, TRBD2. TRBV21-1 is a pseudogene. The CDR3 spans 16 residues. DNA for the CDR3: TGTGCCAGCAGCAAAGGCCAGCGGGGTAGCGCCTACGAGCAGTACGTC. Translated: CASSKGQRGSAYEQYV.

The chain combines TRBV5-1 with TRBJ1-1; TRBD1 aligns across 9 bases. This CDR3 has 16 residues. V was pared by 4 bases and J by 1 base, with 8 bases of the junction left unmatched. Germline CDR1 SGHRS, CDR2 YFSETQ. The CDR3: CASSRGGTGTNTEAFF. The CDR3 DNA follows: TGCGCCAGCAGCCGCGGTGGGACAGGGACGAACACTGAAGCTTTCTTT.

The genes are TRBV6-6 and TRBJ2-3; D call uncertain. Germline CDR1 reads MNHNY; CDR2 reads SVGAGI (reference sequence). The CDR3 is made up of 13 amino acids. Trimming cost V 2 bases and J 1 base, with 4 bases left between them. The CDR3 DNA follows: TGTGCCAGCAGTTACCGAGGCACAGATACGCAGTATTTT. Protein product: CASSYRGTDTQYF.

The J gene is TRBJ2-7, the V gene TRBV9; D is unresolved. This CDR3 is built from 14 residues. Looked up from germline, CDR1 is SGDLS and CDR2 is YYNGEE. V lost 0 bases to trimming and J lost 0 bases, with 7 bases between them. The CDR3 reads CASSVGWSSYEQYF. The CDR3 nucleotides read TGTGCCAGCAGCGTAGGGTGGAGCTCCTACGAGCAGTACTTC.